This T cell receptor (beta chain) was observed in a study of regulatory T cells in long-lasting Graves disease. Whole-study findings and limits: New patients shared some 970 public clonotypes, fewer than the 2,500 to 3,500 shared by persistent patients. Investigators studied peripheral blood only, not thyroid tissue.

This clonotype was detected only a few times. The antigen is undetermined. Time point noted: persistent/refractory GD, antithyroid drugs over 5 years with positive TRAb. Extracted RNA from PBMCs served as the source of the TCR library. Patients met American Thyroid Association criteria for Graves' disease. With iRepertoire HTBI primers and Arm-PCR of CDR3 regions, TCR beta libraries were built. A single record per CDR3 protein comes from TCRdb applying MiXCR to the multiplex PCR reads. This table holds 650,000 to 700,000 distinct CDR3 sequences, 25% to 35% found once. This sample comprised peripheral blood mononuclear cells (PBMCs), obtained when the disease was refractory, from a patient treated with antithyroid drugs. This TCR was sampled from a female donor with Graves disease.

CDR3 bases: TGTGCCAGCAGCTTCGACGCAGGGGGATACGAGCAGTACTTC. This encodes CASSFDAGGYEQYF. The chain employs TRBV5-5 and TRBJ2-7; 7 nucleotides match TRBD1. The length of the CDR3 is 14 residues. V gave up 2 bases and J gave up 4 bases; unmatched junction bases: 6. Per the germline V gene, CDR1 is SGHKS and CDR2 is YYEKEE (reference sequence). Filled out from reference TRBV5-5 and TRBJ2-7, the complete variable domain reads DAGVTQSPTHLIKTRGQQVTLRCSPISGHKSVSWYQQVLGQGPQFIFQYYEKEERGRGNFPDRFSARQFPNYSSELNVNALLLGDSALYLCASSFDAGGYEQYFGPGTRLTVT.